These 32 T cell receptor beta chains originate from one sample sequenced in a study of Ad26.COV2.S vaccination and SARS-CoV-2 variants. The method was immunoSEQ multiplex PCR; TCRdb's version includes in-frame clones alone and lacks a portion of them. Of about 350,000 clones listed, approximately 84% are singletons. Treatment of the sample: about 20 received Ad26.COV2.S at low or high dose, single or two shots; several received placebo; per-sample allocation not given. Sampling was done on day 63 after the first vaccine or placebo injection. The source was peripheral blood, collected in a trial of Ad26.COV2.S vaccine versus placebo. These receptors came from a person between 18 and 59 years old who received the Ad26.COV2.S COVID-19 vaccine or a placebo.

V is TRBV30 and J is TRBJ2-7, with 7 bases fitting TRBD1. From germline, CDR1 is GTSNPN and CDR2 SVGIG (reference sequence). This CDR3 contains 14 residues. After removal of 0 bases from V and 5 bases from J, the junction contained 7 bases not matched to a gene. The DNA for the CDR3 is TGTGCCTGGAGTGTAAGCGACAGGGTCAACGAGCAGTACTTC. It encodes CAWSVSDRVNEQYF.

In this sample, this clone turned up once. The rearrangement links TRBV5-8 to TRBJ2-6, with D possibly matching TRBD2 (6 bases). The CDR3 is made up of 18 amino acids. Looked up from germline, CDR1 is SGHTS and CDR2 is YDEGEE. Trimming removed 5 bases at V and 0 bases at J, with 18 bases between. CDR3 DNA sequence: TGTGCCAGCAGGGGGGGATTACAGGTGTTCTCTGGGGCCAACGTCCTGACTTTC. Residues: CASRGGLQVFSGANVLTF.

The chain carries TRBV30 and TRBJ1-2; D call uncertain. Germline CDR1 reads GTSNPN; CDR2 reads SVGIG (reference sequence). V was cut by 5 bases and J by 1 base, with 11 bases left in between. This CDR3 spans 13 amino acids. The CDR3 DNA follows: TGTGCCTGGGGCTGGGAGTTTAACTATGGCTACACCTTC. Its protein is CAWGWEFNYGYTF.

This chain connects TRBV18 to TRBJ2-7; 7 nucleotides align to TRBD2. The CDR3 is 14 amino acids. The germline V gene encodes CDR1 KGHSH and CDR2 LQKENI. Trimming took 3 bases from V and 0 from J; bases not matched to a gene: 2. The CDR3 sequence is CASSPRTSSYEQYF. CDR3 coding DNA: TGTGCCAGCTCACCTCGGACTAGCTCCTACGAGCAGTACTTC. Looking up the rest from reference TRBV18 and TRBJ2-7 gives the full variable domain: NAGVMQNPRHLVRRRGQEARLRCSPMKGHSHVYWYRQLPEEGLKFMVYLQKENIIDESGMPKERFSAEFPKEGPSILRIQQVVRGDSAAYFCASSPRTSSYEQYFGPGTRLTVT.

This chain connects TRBV5-4 to TRBJ2-3, with TRBD1 matching over 7 bases. This CDR3 region has 14 residues. V shed 2 bases, J shed 4 bases, and the junction held 4 bases outside the gene matches. Germline V gives CDR1 SGHNT, CDR2 YYREEE (reference sequence). In DNA form, the CDR3 reads TGTGCCAGCAGCTTAGACAGGGATGCAGATACGCAGTATTTT. Its translation is CASSLDRDADTQYF.

V gene TRBV30 combines with J gene TRBJ2-3, with 8 bases aligning to TRBD1. J lost 0 bases, V lost 5 bases, and 7 bases had no gene match. Germline CDR1 GTSNPN, CDR2 SVGIG (reference sequence). The CDR3 extends over 15 amino acids. CDR3 DNA: TGTGCCTGGGGCCCTTGGACAGGGAGCACAGATACGCAGTATTTT. Amino acid sequence: CAWGPWTGSTDTQYF.

V usage is TRBV7-2 and J usage is TRBJ1-3, with D unresolved. Germline values: CDR1 SGHTA, CDR2 FQGNSA. The V end lost 1 base, the J end lost 0 bases, and 10 bases lay between the germline ends. The CDR3 consists of 16 residues. The CDR3 protein is CASSLVFRSSGNTIYF. For the CDR3, the DNA is TGTGCCAGCAGCTTAGTATTCCGGTCCTCTGGAAACACCATATATTTT.

This sequence joins TRBV9 and TRBJ2-3; no reliable D call. There are 14 residues in the CDR3. Germline V CDR1 and CDR2: SGDLS, YYNGEE. V lost 1 base, J lost 1 base, and 7 bases lay in between. The CDR3 nucleotides are TGTGCCAGCAGCGTAAGTCCACGCACAGATACGCAGTATTTT. Amino acid sequence: CASSVSPRTDTQYF.

CDR3 sequence reads: CASSLDSSGYNEQFF. For the CDR3, the DNA is TGCGCCAGCAGCTTGGATTCTAGCGGGTACAATGAGCAGTTCTTC. The chain carries TRBV5-1 and TRBJ2-1; TRBD2 agrees at 8 bases. CDR1 SGHRS and CDR2 YFSETQ come from the germline V gene. The CDR3 is 15 residues long. Trimming took 0 bases from V and 4 from J; bases not matched to a gene: 3.

This rearrangement joins TRBV12-3 or TRBV12-4 to TRBJ2-1, with D maybe TRBD2 (6 bases). Trimming stripped 6 bases from V and 4 bases from J, with 7 bases between. CDR3 length: 12 residues. As DNA, the CDR3 is TGTGCCAGCAGGGGGGGTTACAATGAGCAGTTCTTC. The encoded protein is CASRGGYNEQFF.

The V call is TRBV5-5, the J call TRBJ2-5; no clear D. The CDR3 is 13 amino acids. Germline V CDR1 and CDR2: SGHKS, YYEKEE (reference sequence). V was cut by 0 bases and J by 5 bases, with 8 bases left in between. The CDR3 DNA reads TGTGCCAGCAGCTTGGGTGGTTTGGAGACCCAGTACTTC. This encodes CASSLGGLETQYF.

The V call is TRBV5-8, the J call TRBJ1-1, with 7 bases lining up with TRBD1. CDR1 and CDR2 from the germline V gene are SGHTS and YDEGEE. Germline trimming cut 5 bases from V and 0 bases from J; bases unmatched to any gene: 4. The CDR3 is 14 residues long. DNA for the CDR3: TGTGCCAGCAGTGCAGGGGGGGTGAACACTGAAGCTTTCTTT. As protein: CASSAGGVNTEAFF.

This clone was seen more than once but under ten times. The V call is TRBV29-1, the J call TRBJ1-2, with D maybe TRBD1 (5 bases). Deletions cut 0 bases from V and 1 base from J, with 15 bases between. Per germline, CDR1 SQVTM and CDR2 ANQGSEA. The CDR3 is 16 residues long. CDR3: CSVEDRDRGVNYGYTF. CDR3 nucleotide sequence: TGCAGCGTTGAAGATCGAGACCGGGGGGTTAACTATGGCTACACCTTC. The variable domain in full, completed from reference TRBV29-1 and TRBJ1-2, reads SAVISQKPSRDICQRGTSLTIQCQVDSQVTMMFWYRQQPGQSLTLIATANQGSEATYESGFVIDKFPISRPNLTFSTLTVSNMSPEDSSIYLCSVEDRDRGVNYGYTFGSGTRLTVV.

This clone has only a few counts. The chain is built from TRBV6-5 and TRBJ2-1, with 9 bases that match TRBD2. The CDR3 covers 15 residues. Trimming at V came to 6 bases and at J to 9 bases, leaving 12 bases not matched to a gene. The germline V gene encodes CDR1 MNHEY and CDR2 SVGAGI. CDR3 amino acids: CASSPSSGRGGEQFF. The CDR3 bases are TGTGCCAGCAGCCCGAGTAGCGGGAGAGGTGGTGAGCAGTTCTTC.

The chain uses TRBV7-2 and TRBJ1-5, with no clear D. The CDR3 is made up of 14 amino acids. Germline values: CDR1 SGHTA, CDR2 FQGNSA. V dropped 1 base and J dropped 4 bases, with 8 bases sitting between them. The CDR3, as DNA: TGTGCCAGCAGCTTAGTGATCAGTAATCAGCCCCAGCATTTT. It yields the protein CASSLVISNQPQHF. The full variable domain, rest sourced from reference TRBV7-2 and TRBJ1-5, is GAGVSQSPSNKVTEKGKDVELRCDPISGHTALYWYRQSLGQGLEFLIYFQGNSAPDKSGLPSDRFSAERTGGSVSTLTIQRTQQEDSAVYLCASSLVISNQPQHFGDGTRLSIL.

This chain links TRBV4-1 with TRBJ2-1; 7 bases agree with TRBD2. V trimming: 4 bases; J trimming: 8 bases; junction bases outside the gene matches: 11. This CDR3 contains 15 residues. In germline, CDR1 is MGHRA, CDR2 YSYEKL. CDR3 region: CASSLEGRGWDEQFF. The CDR3 region has the DNA TGCGCCAGCAGCCTAGAGGGGAGGGGATGGGATGAGCAGTTCTTC.

This chain uses TRBV5-1 with TRBJ2-5, with TRBD2 matching 10 bases. Germline-derived CDR1 and CDR2 are SGHRS and YFSETQ. The CDR3 covers 14 residues. Trimming cost V 6 bases and J 2 bases; bases outside gene matches: 4. In DNA, the CDR3 is TGCGCCAGCAATAGCGGGGGGACGCAAGAGACCCAGTACTTC. Its translation: CASNSGGTQETQYF.

J is TRBJ1-2 and V is TRBV6-6; 8 bases fit TRBD1. The CDR3 has 13 residues. V shed 5 bases and J 3 bases; nucleotides not matched to a gene: 2. Germline assignment: CDR1 MNHNY and CDR2 SVGAGI (reference sequence). This CDR3 reads CASSPTGDYGYTF. The DNA for the CDR3 is TGTGCCAGCAGTCCGACAGGGGACTATGGCTACACCTTC.

V is TRBV7-9 and J is TRBJ2-1, with TRBD2 identical over 13 bases. CDR3 length equals 16 residues. The trim removed 4 bases at V and 4 bases at J, leaving 4 bases unmatched. Germline loops: CDR1 SEHNR, CDR2 FQNEAQ (reference sequence). The CDR3 spells CASSSGLAGSYNEQFF. The CDR3 nucleotides read TGTGCCAGCAGCTCGGGACTAGCGGGATCATACAATGAGCAGTTCTTC.

The chain employs TRBV3-1 (or the pseudogene TRBV3-2) and TRBJ2-5, with a weak D call TRBD2 (6 bases). Germline V CDR1 and CDR2: LGHDT, YNNKEL (reference sequence). Trimming pared 0 bases from V and 3 bases from J, leaving 26 bases between. The CDR3 totals 20 residues. DNA for the CDR3: TGTGCCAGCAGCCAAGATAGTTGGGAGCGGGTCAAGTTGCTGGAAGAGACCCAGTACTTC. It is translated as CASSQDSWERVKLLEETQYF.

The chain links TRBV7-2 to TRBJ1-1; no definite D call. This CDR3 contains 14 residues. From germline, CDR1 is SGHTA and CDR2 FQGNSA. Trimming took off 7 bases at V and 5 bases at J, with 17 bases between the two ends. The CDR3 coding sequence is TGTGCCAGCACCCCCCGGAGGGTTATAACTGAAGCTTTCTTT. Its protein product is CASTPRRVITEAFF.

In the case of this clone: Other DNA sequences in this specimen translate into the identical CDR3. This rearrangement joins TRBV25-1 to TRBJ1-4; TRBD1 is a possible D gene (5 bases). The germline CDR1 and CDR2 sequences are MGHDK and SYGVNS. V lost 2 bases to trimming and J lost 5 bases, with 12 bases between them. The CDR3 runs to 15 residues. The CDR3 region has the DNA TGTGCCAGCAGTGAAACCCGGGGCGGCAATGAAAAACTGTTTTTT. Amino acids: CASSETRGGNEKLFF.

In regard to this clone: A junction boundary mismatches the germline segment, possibly from a read error. The chain is built from TRBV29-1 and TRBJ1-2, with 9 nucleotides matching TRBD1. This CDR3 has 12 amino acids. CDR1 is SQVTM and CDR2 is ANQGSEA in the germline V gene. CDR3 bases: TGCAGCGTGAGGGGGACAGGGACCGTTAGGGCCTTC. Residues: CSVRGTGTVRAF.

V is TRBV18 and J is TRBJ2-3, with TRBD2 matching 10 bases. The junction had 10 bases not matched to a gene; V was cut back by 3 bases and J by 4 bases. This CDR3 spans 17 amino acids. CDR1 and CDR2 (germline): KGHSH, LQKENI. CDR3 nucleotide sequence: TGTGCCAGCTCACCCGATCAGCGGGGGGGCAGGGCAGATACGCAGTATTTT. It codes for CASSPDQRGGRADTQYF.

The gene calls are TRBV14 and TRBJ2-1, with D hard to call. Germline-derived CDR1 and CDR2 are SGHDN and FVKESK. This CDR3 contains 17 residues. V lost 1 base and J lost 0, with 13 bases in between. In DNA, the CDR3 is TGTGCCAGCAGCCAAGCTTTGCTTTCGAGCTCCTACAATGAGCAGTTCTTC. Protein: CASSQALLSSSYNEQFF. Looking up the rest from reference TRBV14 and TRBJ2-1 gives the full variable domain: EAGVTQFPSHSVIEKGQTVTLRCDPISGHDNLYWYRRVMGKEIKFLLHFVKESKQDESGMPNNRFLAERTGGTYSTLKVQPAELEDSGVYFCASSQALLSSSYNEQFFGPGTRLTVL.

The chain links TRBV7-8 to TRBJ2-5; possibly TRBD2 for D (6 bases). This CDR3 region has 13 residues. Trimming left V 6 bases short and J 5 bases short, with 13 bases between. Germline assignment: CDR1 SGHVS and CDR2 FQNEAQ. The CDR3 sequence: CASRGGLVETQYF. CDR3 nucleotide sequence: TGTGCCAGCAGGGGGGGACTGGTGGAGACCCAGTACTTC.

J is TRBJ1-2 and V is TRBV4-1; the D gene is possibly TRBD1 (5 bases). V gave up 0 bases and J gave up 8 bases, with 37 bases separating them. CDR3 length: 22 residues. Germline assignment: CDR1 MGHRA and CDR2 YSYEKL. The CDR3 region is CASSQEGRDFSVVSRPVAGYTF. The CDR3 DNA is TGCGCCAGCAGCCAAGAAGGGAGGGACTTTAGCGTCGTCTCGAGGCCCGTAGCGGGCTACACCTTC.

The rearrangement joins TRBV20-1 to TRBJ1-1, with a tentative D call TRBD1 (5 bases). V was trimmed by 3 bases and J by 1 base, leaving 12 bases between them. The CDR3 covers 14 residues. CDR1 DFQATT and CDR2 SNEGSKA come from the germline V gene (reference sequence). The CDR3 bases are TGCAGTGCTAGTGACGGGGCCCGGAACACTGAAGCTTTCTTT. It yields the protein CSASDGARNTEAFF.

The gene calls are TRBV7-7 and TRBJ2-5; D unclear. The CDR3 contains 14 residues. Deletions cut 1 base from V and 7 bases from J, with 13 bases between. Germline V gene data show CDR1 as SSHAT and CDR2 as FNYEAQ (reference sequence). Here the CDR3 DNA reads TGTGCCAGCAGCTTAGTTTCTGAAGATCGGACCCAGTACTTC. It encodes CASSLVSEDRTQYF.

The rearrangement links TRBV7-2 to TRBJ2-1; a possible D gene is TRBD1 (5 bases). V lost 1 base, J lost 7 bases, and 17 bases lay in between. The length of the CDR3 is 16 residues. CDR1 is SGHTA and CDR2 is FQGNSA in the germline V gene. The CDR3: CASSLGVGERGNEQFF. The CDR3 coding sequence is TGTGCCAGCAGCTTAGGTGTAGGGGAAAGGGGAAATGAGCAGTTCTTC.

This rearrangement joins TRBV2 to TRBJ1-3, with D maybe TRBD1 (6 bases). Germline-derived CDR1 and CDR2 are SNHLY and FYNNEI. Trimming left V 0 bases short and J 9 bases short, with 12 bases between. This CDR3 has 14 amino acids. The CDR3 coding sequence is TGTGCCAGCAGTGAAGCCAAAGGACAGCCCACCATATATTTT. This sequence encodes CASSEAKGQPTIYF.

The CDR3 nucleotides are TGTGCCAGCAGCTTAGGTTTAGGGGAGAGCTCCTACAATGAGCAGTTCTTC. Its protein product is CASSLGLGESSYNEQFF. The gene calls are TRBV13 and TRBJ2-1, with D perhaps given as TRBD1 or TRBD2 (5 bases each). Trimming stripped 0 bases from V and 0 bases from J, with 12 bases between. Germline CDR1 and CDR2: PRHDT and FYEKMQ (reference sequence). This CDR3 region has 17 residues.